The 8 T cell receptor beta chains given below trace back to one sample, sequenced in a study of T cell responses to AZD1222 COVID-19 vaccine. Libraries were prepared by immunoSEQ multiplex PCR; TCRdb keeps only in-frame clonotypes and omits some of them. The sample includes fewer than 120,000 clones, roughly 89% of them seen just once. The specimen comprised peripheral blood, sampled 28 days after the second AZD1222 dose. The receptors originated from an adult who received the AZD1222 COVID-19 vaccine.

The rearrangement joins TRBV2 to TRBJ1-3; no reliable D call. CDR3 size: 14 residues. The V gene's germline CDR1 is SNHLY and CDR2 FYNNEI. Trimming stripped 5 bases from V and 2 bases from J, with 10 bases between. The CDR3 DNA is TGTGCCAGCAGTCCTTCAGTGGCTGGAAACACCATATATTTT. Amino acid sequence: CASSPSVAGNTIYF.

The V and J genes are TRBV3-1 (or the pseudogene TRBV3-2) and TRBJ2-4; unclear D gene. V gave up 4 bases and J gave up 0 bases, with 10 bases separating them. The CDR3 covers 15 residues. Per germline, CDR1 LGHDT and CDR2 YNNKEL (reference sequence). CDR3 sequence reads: CASSRIELAKNIQYF. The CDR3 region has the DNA TGTGCCAGCAGCCGGATAGAGCTAGCCAAAAACATTCAGTACTTC.

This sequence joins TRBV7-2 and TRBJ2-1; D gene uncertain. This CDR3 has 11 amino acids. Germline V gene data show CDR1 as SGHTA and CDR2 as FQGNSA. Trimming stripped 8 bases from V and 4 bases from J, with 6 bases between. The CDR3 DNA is TGTGCCAGCGCGCCTTACAATGAGCAGTTCTTC. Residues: CASAPYNEQFF. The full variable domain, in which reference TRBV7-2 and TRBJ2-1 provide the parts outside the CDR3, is GAGVSQSPSNKVTEKGKDVELRCDPISGHTALYWYRQSLGQGLEFLIYFQGNSAPDKSGLPSDRFSAERTGGSVSTLTIQRTQQEDSAVYLCASAPYNEQFFGPGTRLTVL.

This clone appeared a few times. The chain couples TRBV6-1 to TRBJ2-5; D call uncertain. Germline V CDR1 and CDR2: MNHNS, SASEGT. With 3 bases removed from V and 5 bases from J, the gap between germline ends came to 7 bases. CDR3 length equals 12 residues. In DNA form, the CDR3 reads TGTGCCAGCAGTGACCCTACTGAGACCCAGTACTTC. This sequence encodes CASSDPTETQYF.

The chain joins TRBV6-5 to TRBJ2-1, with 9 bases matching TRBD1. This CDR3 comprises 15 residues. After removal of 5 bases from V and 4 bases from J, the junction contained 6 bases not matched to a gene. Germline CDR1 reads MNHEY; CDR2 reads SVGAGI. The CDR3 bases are TGTGCCAGCAGTCCTCCGGGACAGGGATACAATGAGCAGTTCTTC. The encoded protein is CASSPPGQGYNEQFF.

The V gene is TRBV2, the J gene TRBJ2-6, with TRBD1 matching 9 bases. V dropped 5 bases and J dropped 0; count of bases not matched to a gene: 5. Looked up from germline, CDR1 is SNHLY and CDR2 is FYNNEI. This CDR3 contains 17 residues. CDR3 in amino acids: CASSKQGAVSGANVLTF. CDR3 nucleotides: TGTGCCAGCAGTAAACAGGGGGCGGTCTCTGGGGCCAACGTCCTGACTTTC.

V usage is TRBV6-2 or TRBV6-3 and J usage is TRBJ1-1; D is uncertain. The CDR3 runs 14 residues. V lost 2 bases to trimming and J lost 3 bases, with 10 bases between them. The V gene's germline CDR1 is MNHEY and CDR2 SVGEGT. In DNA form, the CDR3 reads TGTGCCAGCAGTTACACCCAACGGTACACTGAAGCTTTCTTT. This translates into CASSYTQRYTEAFF.

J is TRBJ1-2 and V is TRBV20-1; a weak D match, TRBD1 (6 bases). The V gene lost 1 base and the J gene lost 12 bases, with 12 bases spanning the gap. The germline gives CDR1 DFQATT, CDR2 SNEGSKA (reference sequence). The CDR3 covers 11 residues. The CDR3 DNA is TGCAGTGCTAGAGGGACAGTGTTAGACACCTTC. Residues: CSARGTVLDTF.